This T cell receptor beta chain stems from a study of blood T cell repertoires in COVID-19. At the level of the study: Acute and convalescent COVID-19 specimens originated in the United States, Italy and Spain. T cells, B-cell-depleted T cells, or PBMCs provided the cDNA or gDNA that served as material.

Germline CDR1 reads SGHAT; CDR2 reads FQDESV (reference sequence). The CDR3 has 15 amino acids. Trimming cost V 5 bases and J 7 bases; bases outside gene matches: 7. In the study's own analysis: Counts of nucleated cells, estimated from reference gene primer amplification, were obtained. Assay used: immunoSEQ multiplex PCR; TCRdb lists only in-frame clones, some missing. V and J calls and clone size come straight from that table; D and trimming were deduced from the DNA. The data contain about 110,000 clones, approximately 90% of them singletons. This chain connects TRBV11-1 to TRBJ2-7, with TRBD2 matching 14 bases. The source material was peripheral blood. The receptor was isolated from a woman between 45 and 65 years old with acute or convalescent COVID-19. CDR3 amino acids: CASSTRGLAGEEQYF. The CDR3 DNA reads TGTGCCAGCAGCACCCGGGGACTAGCGGGAGAAGAGCAGTACTTC.